Listed below are T cell receptor beta chains from one sample, sequenced in a study of T-cell reconstitution after alpha-beta-depleted transplantation in children. MiXCR was run by TCRdb on the PCR reads, yielding one entry per CDR3 protein. Of approximately 99,000 distinct CDR3 sequences in the sample, 6.4% were seen once. The sample was PBMCs, mostly from graft donor cells, taken 360 days after TCRalphabeta/CD19-depleted stem cell transplant. The receptor set was obtained from a male patient under 10 years old who had a stem cell transplant for acute lymphoblastic leukemia, so the T cells may come from the graft donor. CDR3s include the opening cysteine and the closing phenylalanine or tryptophan. The order of the fields is V gene, J gene, clone size, D gene, CDR3 protein, CDR3 DNA. The D gene is left open where the match is weak. Size is omitted from some rows. Given values are once, few, many or a class for expanded clones.

TRBV7-9	TRBJ2-7	many	TRBD1	CASSSQRQGSYEQYF	TGTGCCAGCAGCTCTCAGCGACAGGGGTCCTACGAGCAGTACTTC
TRBV9	TRBJ2-6	many	-	CASSVARAEGANVLTF	TGTGCCAGCAGCGTAGCCAGAGCTGAGGGGGCCAACGTCCTGACTTTC
TRBV4-3	TRBJ2-3	many	-	CASSQVRRTKDTQYF	TGCGCCAGCAGCCAAGTCAGGCGAACGAAAGATACGCAGTATTTT
TRBV7-9	TRBJ2-7	many	TRBD1	CASSLDRGRIYEQYF	TGTGCCAGCAGCCTAGACAGGGGGCGGATTTACGAGCAGTACTTC
TRBV7-7	TRBJ2-7	many	-	CASSFDGFYEQYF	TGTGCTAGCAGCTTTGACGGGTTCTACGAGCAGTACTTC
TRBV7-2	TRBJ2-3	many	-	CASSPWGRTDTQYF	TGTGCCAGCAGCCCCTGGGGGAGAACAGATACGCAGTATTTT
TRBV9	TRBJ2-2	-	TRBD2	CASSVSRGFNTGELFF	TGTGCCAGCAGCGTCTCGCGGGGGTTTAACACCGGGGAGCTGTTTTTT
TRBV7-8	TRBJ2-3	few	-	CASSLRGTSTDTQYF	TGTGCCAGCAGCCTCAGGGGGACTAGCACAGATACGCAGTATTTT
TRBV7-9	TRBJ1-5	few	TRBD1	CASRGQGRNQPQHF	TGTGCCAGCAGGGGACAGGGTCGGAATCAGCCCCAGCATTTT
TRBV6-5	TRBJ2-5	many	-	CASSYFRVGETQYF	TGTGCCAGCAGTTACTTCAGGGTTGGGGAGACCCAGTACTTC
TRBV5-1	TRBJ1-1	many	-	CASSLGVGGWNTEAFF	TGCGCCAGCAGCTTGGGTGTGGGCGGATGGAACACTGAAGCTTTCTTT
TRBV28	TRBJ1-6	-	-	CASSLTDYSPLHF	TGTGCCAGCAGTTTAACTGATTATTCACCCCTCCACTTT
TRBV11-3	TRBJ2-5	-	TRBD1	CASSRGQGKFQETQYF	TGTGCCAGCAGCCGCGGACAGGGGAAGTTTCAAGAGACCCAGTACTTC
TRBV7-3	TRBJ2-7	-	TRBD1	CASSPSTGGEQYF	TGTGCCAGCAGCCCGTCCACAGGGGGAGAGCAGTACTTC
TRBV7-3	TRBJ2-3	many	-	CASSLGTWDTQYF	TGTGCCAGCAGCCTAGGGACTTGGGATACGCAGTATTTT
TRBV2	TRBJ2-1	few	-	CASCLERKLLSSYNEQFF	TGTGCCAGCTGTTTAGAACGGAAATTATTGAGCTCCTACAATGAGCAGTTCTTC
TRBV4-2	TRBJ2-6	few	-	CASSQEGMGTGANVLTF	TGTGCCAGCAGCCAAGAAGGCATGGGGACTGGGGCCAACGTCCTGACTTTC
TRBV4-2	TRBJ1-1	many	-	CASSQDHREGTEAFF	TGTGCCAGCAGCCAAGACCACAGGGAGGGGACTGAAGCTTTCTTT
TRBV6-2/TRBV6-3	TRBJ1-1	few	-	CASRNRGSRTEAFF	TGTGCCAGCAGAAACCGGGGCTCGAGGACTGAAGCTTTCTTT
TRBV28	TRBJ1-1	many	-	CASSPGRNTEAFF	TGTGCCAGCAGTCCCGGGAGAAACACTGAAGCTTTCTTT
TRBV14	TRBJ1-2	few	TRBD1	CASSQLPTGVYGYTF	TGTGCCAGCAGCCAATTGCCTACAGGGGTTTATGGCTACACCTTC
TRBV24-1	TRBJ2-1	many	TRBD1	CATRQGDEQFF	TGTGCCACTAGGCAGGGGGATGAGCAGTTCTTC
TRBV7-9	TRBJ2-7	few	TRBD1	CASSGTGTGSAEQYF	TGTGCCAGCAGCGGGACCGGGACAGGGTCTGCCGAGCAGTACTTC
TRBV20-1	TRBJ2-7	many	-	CSARLAGAYEQYF	TGCAGTGCTAGGCTCGCCGGGGCCTACGAGCAGTACTTC
TRBV7-2	TRBJ2-3	many	TRBD2	CASSLVGGRGSTDTQYF	TGTGCCAGCAGCTTAGTGGGAGGGCGGGGGAGCACAGATACGCAGTATTTT
TRBV25-1	TRBJ2-7	many	TRBD1	CASRWTGGEQYF	TGTGCCAGCAGGTGGACAGGGGGCGAGCAGTACTTC
TRBV6-2/TRBV6-3	TRBJ2-1	-	-	CASSYSTRGNEQFF	TGTGCCAGCAGTTACTCGACTAGAGGCAATGAGCAGTTCTTC
TRBV20-1	TRBJ1-5	many	TRBD1	CIPGQGAFPYSNQPQHF	TGCATTCCAGGACAGGGGGCGTTTCCATATAGCAATCAGCCCCAGCATTTT
TRBV7-2	TRBJ1-3	many	TRBD1	CASSIEDRGGNTIYF	TGTGCCAGCAGCATAGAGGACAGGGGAGGAAACACCATATATTTT
TRBV6-5	TRBJ2-7	-	TRBD2	CASILRGSLSYEQYF	TGTGCCAGCATTTTGCGGGGGTCCCTCTCCTACGAGCAGTACTTC
TRBV29-1	TRBJ2-7	medium-sized	-	CSVEMASLIKYEQYF	TGCAGCGTTGAAATGGCCAGCTTGATTAAATACGAGCAGTACTTC
TRBV5-5	TRBJ1-2	few	-	CASSLDIRGYGYTF	TGTGCCAGCAGCTTGGACATTAGGGGATATGGCTACACCTTC
TRBV9	TRBJ2-5	few	-	CASKSEGETQYF	TGTGCCAGCAAGTCAGAAGGGGAGACCCAGTACTTC
TRBV20-1	TRBJ2-1	many	-	CSARGDWSSYNEQFF	TGCAGTGCTAGAGGCGATTGGAGCTCCTACAATGAGCAGTTCTTC
TRBV7-9	TRBJ2-7	many	TRBD1	CASSLVGTAYEQYF	TGTGCCAGCAGCTTAGTAGGGACAGCCTACGAGCAGTACTTC
TRBV28	TRBJ1-5	many	-	CASSLWASSQPQHF	TGTGCCAGCAGTTTATGGGCCTCCTCGCAGCCCCAGCATTTT
TRBV2	TRBJ2-7	many	-	CASFGGSYEQYF	TGTGCCAGCTTTGGGGGCTCCTACGAGCAGTACTTC
TRBV7-2	TRBJ2-7	many	TRBD1	CASSSPGTGMEQYF	TGTGCCAGCAGCTCCCCAGGGACAGGGATGGAGCAGTACTTC
TRBV27	TRBJ2-1	few	-	CASGNSGQPYYNEQFF	TGTGCCAGTGGCAATAGCGGTCAACCATACTACAATGAGCAGTTCTTC
TRBV5-6	TRBJ2-1	-	-	CASSLGRKAYNEQFF	TGTGCCAGCAGCTTGGGGAGAAAAGCCTACAATGAGCAGTTCTTC
TRBV27	TRBJ2-4	many	-	CASSLLGQRVDIQYF	TGTGCCAGCAGTTTACTCGGACAACGAGTAGACATTCAGTACTTC
TRBV11-2	TRBJ2-7	-	-	CASSLALYEQYF	TGTGCCAGCAGCTTAGCCCTATACGAGCAGTACTTC
TRBV7-2	TRBJ2-3	-	TRBD2	CASSSIAGGHSTDTQYF	TGTGCCAGCAGCTCCATAGCGGGGGGCCATAGCACAGATACGCAGTATTTT
TRBV6-5	TRBJ2-7	-	TRBD1	CASSFRDRPYEQYF	TGTGCCAGCAGTTTTCGGGACAGACCCTACGAGCAGTACTTC
TRBV2	TRBJ2-1	many	TRBD2	CASSGGSGRLNEQFF	TGTGCCAGCAGTGGGGGTAGCGGGCGGCTAAATGAGCAGTTCTTC
TRBV2	TRBJ2-7	-	-	CASSGPWGAWSSYEQYF	TGTGCCAGCAGTGGGCCGTGGGGGGCTTGGAGTTCCTACGAGCAGTACTTC